This T cell receptor beta chain derives from a study of regulatory T cells in long-lasting Graves disease. Study-wide findings and caveats: The analysis examined peripheral blood only and excluded thyroid tissue.

Time point reported: newly diagnosed GD, antithyroid drugs for less than 3 months. PBMCs provided the RNA from which the TCR library was made. Germline V gives CDR1 SQVTM, CDR2 ANQGSEA. V shed 5 bases and J 2 bases; nucleotides not matched to a gene: 5. CDR3 length: 13 amino acids. The TCR beta library used iRepertoire HTBI primers with Arm-PCR amplification of CDR3. In the source study's methods: Analysis of the samples identified approximately 63 TRBV and 13 to 15 TRBJ segments. Each CDR3 protein is one row after TCRdb ran MiXCR on the multiplex PCR reads. TCRdb's processing, not the authors' own work, is the source of the V and J calls. Of 400,000 to 550,000 distinct CDR3 sequences listed, about 15% are singletons. This clonotype occurred a few times. The antigen remains unidentified. The data also belong to a second study, concerning T cells in Graves' hyperthyroidism and ophthalmopathy. As that study records: Ophthalmopathy and stable hyperthyroidism were told apart by a 13 V-J model.

The sequence came from a woman aged 30 to 39 with Graves disease. The genes are TRBV29-1 and TRBJ2-7; TRBD2 aligns across 8 bases. The source was peripheral blood mononuclear cells (PBMCs), collected at new diagnosis, from a patient treated with antithyroid drugs. DNA for the CDR3: TGCAGCGTTAGTGGGACTAGACCCTACGAGCAGTACTTC. This translates into CSVSGTRPYEQYF.